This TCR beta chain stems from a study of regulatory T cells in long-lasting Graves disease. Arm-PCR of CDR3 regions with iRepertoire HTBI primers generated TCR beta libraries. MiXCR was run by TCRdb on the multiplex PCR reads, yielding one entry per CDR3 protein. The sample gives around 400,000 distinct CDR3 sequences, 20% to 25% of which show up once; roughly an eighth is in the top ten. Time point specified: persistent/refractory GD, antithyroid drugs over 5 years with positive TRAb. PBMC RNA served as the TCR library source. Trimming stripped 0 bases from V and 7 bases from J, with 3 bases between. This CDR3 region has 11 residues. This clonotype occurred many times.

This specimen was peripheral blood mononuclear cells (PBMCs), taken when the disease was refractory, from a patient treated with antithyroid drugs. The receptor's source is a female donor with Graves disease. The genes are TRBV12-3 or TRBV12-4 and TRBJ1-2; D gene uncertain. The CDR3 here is CASSLAFGYTF. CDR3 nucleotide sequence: TGTGCCAGCAGTTTAGCCTTTGGCTACACCTTC.